These 7 T cell receptor beta chains came from one sample sequenced in a study of technical replicates of blood from several donors. The protocol was immunoSEQ multiplex PCR, while the TCRdb copy is restricted to in-frame clones and leaves out a portion. This repertoire shows tens of thousands of clones, around 90% found once; its top ten account for approximately 0.4%. The sequencing sample was made of T cells isolated from PBMCs. Receptor source: a human donor in good health. Some clones in this sample may be carry-over from other donors' samples.

The CDR3 loop reads CASSIVDRFEQFF. In DNA, the CDR3 is TGTGCCAGCAGCATCGTAGACAGGTTTGAGCAGTTCTTC. The J gene is TRBJ2-1, the V gene TRBV7-3; D might be TRBD1 (6 bases). The CDR3 extends over 13 amino acids. Deletions cut 5 bases from V and 9 bases from J, with 14 bases between. Germline V gene data show CDR1 as SGHTA and CDR2 as FQGTGA. The complete variable domain, with remaining parts taken from reference TRBV7-3 and TRBJ2-1, reads GAGVSQTPSNKVTEKGKYVELRCDPISGHTALYWYRQSLGQGPEFLIYFQGTGAADDSGLPNDRFFAVRPEGSVSTLKIQRTERGDSAVYLCASSIVDRFEQFFGPGTRLTVL.

The J gene is TRBJ2-2, the V gene TRBV7-2; D may be TRBD2 (5 bases). The V gene's germline CDR1 is SGHTA and CDR2 FQGNSA. The V end was cut by 5 bases, the J end by 7 bases, with 14 bases between. This CDR3 comprises 14 residues. CDR3 loop: CASSTQAGVGELFF. CDR3 DNA: TGTGCCAGCAGCACCCAGGCGGGCGTCGGGGAGCTGTTTTTT. Filled out from reference TRBV7-2 and TRBJ2-2, the complete variable domain reads GAGVSQSPSNKVTEKGKDVELRCDPISGHTALYWYRQSLGQGLEFLIYFQGNSAPDKSGLPSDRFSAERTGGSVSTLTIQRTQQEDSAVYLCASSTQAGVGELFFGEGSRLTVL.

The chain couples TRBV27 to TRBJ1-1, with 12 positions matching TRBD1. CDR1 is MNHEY and CDR2 is SMNVEV in the germline V gene (reference sequence). The CDR3 length is 15 residues. V lost 4 bases, J lost 1 base, and 1 base stayed unmatched. CDR3 DNA sequence: TGTGCCAGCAGTTGGGGACAGGGGGCGAACACTGAAGCTTTCTTT. This translates into CASSWGQGANTEAFF.

This clone has a single count. The chain links TRBV19 to TRBJ2-1, with 7 bases aligning to TRBD1. The CDR3 spans 12 residues. Trimming took 7 bases from V and 7 from J; bases not matched to a gene: 4. Looked up from germline, CDR1 is LNHDA and CDR2 is SQIVND (reference sequence). The DNA of the CDR3 is TGTGCCAGTAAGACAGGGCGGAATGAGCAGTTCTTC. It encodes CASKTGRNEQFF.

The V call is TRBV2, the J call TRBJ1-2; tentative D call: TRBD1 (5 bases). CDR3 length equals 12 residues. Trimming took 7 bases from V and 4 from J, leaving 10 bases between them. Germline-derived CDR1 and CDR2 are SNHLY and FYNNEI. The CDR3 coding sequence is TGTGCCAGCACCGGAGACAGCTATGGCTACACCTTC. Its protein product is CASTGDSYGYTF.

This chain connects TRBV9 to TRBJ1-2; D is ambiguous. This CDR3 spans 13 amino acids. The V gene's germline CDR1 is SGDLS and CDR2 YYNGEE. V shed 2 bases and J shed 8 bases, with 13 bases lying between them. The CDR3 here is CASSVGVRRGYTF. The CDR3 nucleotides are TGTGCCAGCAGCGTCGGGGTCCGCCGGGGCTACACCTTC. Complete variable domain (other parts from reference TRBV9 and TRBJ1-2): DSGVTQTPKHLITATGQRVTLRCSPRSGDLSVYWYQQSLDQGLQFLIQYYNGEERAKGNILERFSAQQFPDLHSELNLSSLELGDSALYFCASSVGVRRGYTFGSGTRLTVV.

The chain combines TRBV28 with TRBJ2-3, with D unclear. This CDR3 is 13 amino acids long. V lost 3 bases and J 2 bases, leaving 6 bases between the germline ends. CDR1 and CDR2 from the germline V gene are MDHEN and SYDVKM. The CDR3 DNA is TGTGCCAGCAGTTTCCCTTCCACAGATACGCAGTATTTT. The encoded protein is CASSFPSTDTQYF.